This is a list of T cell receptor beta chains from one sample in a study of cytomegalovirus exposure and HLA in healthy donors. The data were produced by immunoSEQ multiplex PCR, yet TCRdb's version contains in-frame clones alone and is incomplete. Here the sample spans roughly 120,000 clones, approximately 78% being singletons. The sequencing sample was made of PBMCs. The receptors originated from a young woman in good health and CMV-seronegative. Both conserved end residues are part of each CDR3. Each record gives: clone size, J gene, D gene, V gene, CDR3 DNA, CDR3 protein. The D gene is left open where the match is weak. Clone sizes are given selectively: once, few, many, or a class where the clone is expanded.

size: .
J: TRBJ1-1
D: .
V: TRBV5-1
DNA: TGCGCCAGCAGCTTACAGGGTACATTCGGGACTGAAGCTTTCTTT
CDR3: CASSLQGTFGTEAFF

size: .
J: TRBJ2-3
D: .
V: TRBV2
DNA: TGTGCCAGCAGGTCAGAGCGTCAATTAACAGATACGCAGTATTTT
CDR3: CASRSERQLTDTQYF

size: .
J: TRBJ1-1
D: TRBD1
V: TRBV27
DNA: TGTGCCAGCAGTTTATCAAGAACCCCGGGACAGAGATCCATGAACACTGAAGCTTTCTTT
CDR3: CASSLSRTPGQRSMNTEAFF

size: .
J: TRBJ2-1
D: TRBD2
V: TRBV19
DNA: TGTGCCAGTAGATCGACTAGCGGGAGTGCTGAGCAGTTCTTC
CDR3: CASRSTSGSAEQFF

size: few
J: TRBJ1-4
D: .
V: TRBV7-9
DNA: TGTGCCAGCAGCTTAGGAGACTGGGATGAAAAACTGTTTTTT
CDR3: CASSLGDWDEKLFF

size: .
J: TRBJ1-2
D: .
V: TRBV6-5
DNA: TGTGCCAGCAGCCAGGGCTTAAGTGGTGGCTACACCTTC
CDR3: CASSQGLSGGYTF

size: .
J: TRBJ2-2
D: TRBD1
V: TRBV7-2
DNA: TGTGCCAGCAGCTGGATGACAGGGGATGACACCGGGGAGCTGTTTTTT
CDR3: CASSWMTGDDTGELFF

size: .
J: TRBJ1-6
D: .
V: TRBV6-1
DNA: TGTGCCACCAGGGAATTTCAATCTTCACCCCTCCACTTT
CDR3: CATREFQSSPLHF

size: .
J: TRBJ2-1
D: TRBD1
V: TRBV11-2
DNA: TGTGCCAGCAGCCCCCCGACAGGGGATAATGAGCAGTTCTTC
CDR3: CASSPPTGDNEQFF

size: .
J: TRBJ2-5
D: TRBD2
V: TRBV6-5
DNA: TGTGCCAGCAGCCCCCGGGGGGGCAGGGAGACCCAGTACTTC
CDR3: CASSPRGGRETQYF

size: .
J: TRBJ2-1
D: TRBD2
V: TRBV29-1
DNA: TGCAGCGTTTCCTTGAGGCGGGAGGGCCGGGGGGATGAGCAGTTCTTC
CDR3: CSVSLRREGRGDEQFF

size: .
J: TRBJ2-1
D: TRBD2
V: TRBV13
DNA: TGTGCCAGCGCTTCTGGCGGGAGGGCCCTTGAGCAGTTCTTC
CDR3: CASASGGRALEQFF

size: .
J: TRBJ1-1
D: .
V: TRBV6-4
DNA: TGTGCCAGCAGACCCGGGGGGAACACTGAAGCTTTCTTT
CDR3: CASRPGGNTEAFF

size: .
J: TRBJ1-1
D: .
V: TRBV28
DNA: TGTGCCAGCACTTACTCGGGTCTGAACACTGAAGCTTTCTTT
CDR3: CASTYSGLNTEAFF

size: once
J: TRBJ2-4
D: .
V: TRBV7-9
DNA: TGTGCCAGCAGCTTTTTTAAGGGCGGGGTGAACATTCAGTACTTC
CDR3: CASSFFKGGVNIQYF

size: .
J: TRBJ2-5
D: TRBD2
V: TRBV9
DNA: TGTGCCAGCAGCCCCGGGACTAGCGGACTCCAAGAGACCCAGTACTTC
CDR3: CASSPGTSGLQETQYF

size: .
J: TRBJ1-2
D: .
V: TRBV28
DNA: TGTGCCAGCAGTTTAGGGCAATTGTGGCGTGGCTACACCTTC
CDR3: CASSLGQLWRGYTF

size: .
J: TRBJ2-6
D: .
V: TRBV6-1
DNA: TGTGCCAGCAGTGAAGAAGGGGGCTCTGGGGCCAACGTCCTGACTTTC
CDR3: CASSEEGGSGANVLTF

size: .
J: TRBJ1-2
D: .
V: TRBV6-5
DNA: TGTGCCAGCAGTTCGGGGGTCCTCGACTATGGCTACACCTTC
CDR3: CASSSGVLDYGYTF

size: .
J: TRBJ1-5
D: .
V: TRBV6-5
DNA: TGTGCCAGCAGTTCGAGACAGGATCCCAATCAGCCCCAGCATTTT
CDR3: CASSSRQDPNQPQHF

size: .
J: TRBJ2-7
D: TRBD1
V: TRBV4-3
DNA: TGCGCCAGCAGCCTAAGACGGGCAGGGGGCTACGAGCAGTACTTC
CDR3: CASSLRRAGGYEQYF

size: once
J: TRBJ2-7
D: TRBD1
V: TRBV15
DNA: TGTGCCACCAGCAAGGGACAGGGGGTCTACGAGCAGTACTTC
CDR3: CATSKGQGVYEQYF

size: .
J: TRBJ2-5
D: .
V: TRBV7-6
DNA: TGTGCCAGCAGCACAGGGAGCGAGACCCAGTACTTC
CDR3: CASSTGSETQYF

size: .
J: TRBJ2-6
D: .
V: TRBV7-3
DNA: TGTGCCAGCAGCTTACAATCCTCTGGGGCCAACGTCCTGACTTTC
CDR3: CASSLQSSGANVLTF

size: .
J: TRBJ1-1
D: .
V: TRBV7-8
DNA: TGTGCCAGCAGCTTAGCGACCCTATCGCGGGGGCGGAACACTGAAGCTTTCTTT
CDR3: CASSLATLSRGRNTEAFF

size: .
J: TRBJ2-7
D: .
V: TRBV2
DNA: TGTGCCAGCAGCCTCGATATTACCGAGGTGCGGTACGAGCAGTACTTC
CDR3: CASSLDITEVRYEQYF

size: .
J: TRBJ1-5
D: TRBD1
V: TRBV6-5
DNA: TGTGCCAGCAGTTACTCGGGACAGGGGCGGCAGCCCCAGCATTTT
CDR3: CASSYSGQGRQPQHF

size: .
J: TRBJ1-5
D: .
V: TRBV4-1
DNA: TGCGCCAGCAGCCGAACCGAGGATAGCAATCAGCCCCAGCATTTT
CDR3: CASSRTEDSNQPQHF

size: .
J: TRBJ1-2
D: TRBD1
V: TRBV4-3
DNA: TGCGCCAGCAGCCCCCACAGGGGCGCTGATGGCTACACCTTC
CDR3: CASSPHRGADGYTF

size: .
J: TRBJ2-3
D: .
V: TRBV28
DNA: TGTGCCAGCAGTCTCACAGGGAGAGATACGCAGTATTTT
CDR3: CASSLTGRDTQYF

size: .
J: TRBJ1-2
D: TRBD1
V: TRBV28
DNA: TGTGCCAGCAGGCCAACCCCGCCCGGACAGGGGAACTATGGCTACACCTTC
CDR3: CASRPTPPGQGNYGYTF

size: .
J: TRBJ2-5
D: TRBD2
V: TRBV7-9
DNA: TGTGCCAGCAGCCCCGGGTGGACTAGAGCGGAGACCCAGTACTTC
CDR3: CASSPGWTRAETQYF

size: few
J: TRBJ1-1
D: .
V: TRBV4-1
DNA: TGCGCCAGCAGCCAAGCCGGGTCCTACACTGAAGCTTTCTTT
CDR3: CASSQAGSYTEAFF

size: .
J: TRBJ1-1
D: .
V: TRBV6-5
DNA: TGTGCCAGCAGTACTGGACTCACTGAAGCTTTCTTT
CDR3: CASSTGLTEAFF

size: .
J: TRBJ1-5
D: .
V: TRBV2
DNA: TGTGCCAGCAGTGAAGGGCCCCTTAGCAATCAGCCCCAGCATTTT
CDR3: CASSEGPLSNQPQHF

size: few
J: TRBJ2-1
D: .
V: TRBV14
DNA: TGTGCCAGCAGCCAAGATTTCCCGGACTTTTCCTCCTACAATGAGCAGTTCTTC
CDR3: CASSQDFPDFSSYNEQFF

size: .
J: TRBJ2-7
D: TRBD1
V: TRBV9
DNA: TGTGCCAGCAGCGTAGAACAGGGGGCTTACGAGCAGTACTTC
CDR3: CASSVEQGAYEQYF

size: .
J: TRBJ1-4
D: .
V: TRBV27
DNA: TGTGCCAGCAGGGGGCAGCCGGCTAATGAAAAACTGTTTTTT
CDR3: CASRGQPANEKLFF

size: .
J: TRBJ2-7
D: .
V: TRBV6-5
DNA: TGTGCCAGCAGCCTTAACCCGGGGGGCCCCTACGAGCAGTACTTC
CDR3: CASSLNPGGPYEQYF

size: .
J: TRBJ1-1
D: TRBD1
V: TRBV18
DNA: TGTGCCAGCAGGCAGGGGGACACTGAAGCTTTCTTT
CDR3: CASRQGDTEAFF

size: .
J: TRBJ2-7
D: .
V: TRBV5-1
DNA: TGCGCCAGCAGCCCAGTAGGAGGGAGGCCATCCTACGAGCAGTACTTC
CDR3: CASSPVGGRPSYEQYF

size: once
J: TRBJ1-5
D: .
V: TRBV11-2
DNA: TGTGCCAGCAGCTTAGAACAGGGTAGCAATCAGCCCCAGCATTTT
CDR3: CASSLEQGSNQPQHF

size: .
J: TRBJ2-2
D: TRBD2
V: TRBV29-1
DNA: TGCAGCGTTGACGTAGCGGGGGCCGGGGAGCTGTTTTTT
CDR3: CSVDVAGAGELFF